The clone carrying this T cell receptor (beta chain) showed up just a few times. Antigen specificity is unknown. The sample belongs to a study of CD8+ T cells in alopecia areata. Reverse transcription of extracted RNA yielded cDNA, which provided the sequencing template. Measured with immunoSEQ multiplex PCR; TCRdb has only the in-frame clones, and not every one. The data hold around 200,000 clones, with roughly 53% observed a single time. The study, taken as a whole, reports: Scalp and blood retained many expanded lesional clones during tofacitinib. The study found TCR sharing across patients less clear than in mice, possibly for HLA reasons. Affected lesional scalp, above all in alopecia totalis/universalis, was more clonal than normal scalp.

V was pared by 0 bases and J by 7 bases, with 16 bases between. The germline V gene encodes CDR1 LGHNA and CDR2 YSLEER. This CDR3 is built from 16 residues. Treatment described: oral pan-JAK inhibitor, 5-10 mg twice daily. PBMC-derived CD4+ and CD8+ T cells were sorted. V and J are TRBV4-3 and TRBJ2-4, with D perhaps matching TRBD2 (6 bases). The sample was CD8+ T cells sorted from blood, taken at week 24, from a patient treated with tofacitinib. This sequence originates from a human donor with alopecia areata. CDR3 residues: CASSQDGEGRQNIQYF. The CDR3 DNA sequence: TGCGCCAGCAGCCAAGATGGAGAGGGGAGGCAGAACATTCAGTACTTC.